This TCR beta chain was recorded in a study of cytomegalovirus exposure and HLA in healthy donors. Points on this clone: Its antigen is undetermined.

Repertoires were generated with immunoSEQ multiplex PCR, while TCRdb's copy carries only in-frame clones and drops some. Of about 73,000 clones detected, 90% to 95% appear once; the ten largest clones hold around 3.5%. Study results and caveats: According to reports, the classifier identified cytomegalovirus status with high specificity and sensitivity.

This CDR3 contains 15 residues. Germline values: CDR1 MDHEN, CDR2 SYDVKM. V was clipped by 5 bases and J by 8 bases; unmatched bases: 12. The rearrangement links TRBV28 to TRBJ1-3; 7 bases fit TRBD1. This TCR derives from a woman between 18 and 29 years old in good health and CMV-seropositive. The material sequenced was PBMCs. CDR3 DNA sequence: TGTGCCAGCAGTCCCAACCGACCTACAGGGGACACCATATATTTT. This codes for CASSPNRPTGDTIYF.